This note documents a single T cell receptor beta chain sequence. It lacks a known antigen. No base quality information exists; no much larger clone differs at one position. Donors were healthy HIV-negative adults with no recently reported acute infections or vaccinations. Every donor was a Caucasian adult residing in Nashville, Tennessee, USA. CD4+ T cells were enriched by magnetic negative selection; naive cells were then positively selected on CD45RA, and the negative fraction formed the memory subset. After blood collection by leukapheresis, PBMCs were isolated using Ficoll-Histopaque density gradient centrifugation and then cryopreserved in the vapor phase of liquid nitrogen. Analytical flow cytometry was used to check the purity and quantity of each magnetically sorted T cell population. Genomic DNA was isolated from every sorted fraction and measured by UV absorbance on a Nanodrop 2000c. The data belong to a study of shared clonotypes between healthy human individuals (dated by TCRdb to about 2020). Context from the whole study: The cohort comprised two women and a few men aged 18 to 49 years. For each donor, CD4 naive and CD4 memory were each run on three plates, CD8 naive on two plates, and CD8 memory on one plate. Blood TCR repertoires of a handful of healthy adults were deeply sequenced to estimate repertoire size and the extent of clonotype sharing between individuals. Libraries were prepared and TCR repertoires were sequenced by different laboratories using diverse techniques, in order to increase sequencing depth and limit assay-specific biases. Each donor's leukapheresis produced roughly between roughly 0.85 and 9.5 billion PBMCs. Study-level results and caveats: Compared with non-shared clonotypes, the clonotypes found in all four sorted-subset donors had higher generation probabilities. Naive subsets generally had larger estimated clonotype richness than memory subsets. Because the study included only a small number of donors, the genetic and exposure-history diversity represented was limited. Sampling was limited to blood, and TCR repertoires in tissue likely differ from TCR repertoires in blood. When a few donors were compared, the shared fraction of clonotypes was around 4.6% for naive CD4, approximately 3.3% for naive CD8, roughly 2.5% for memory CD4, and 0.35% to 0.4% for memory CD8. Based on pairwise subsampling, the degree of clonotype sharing among donors was expected to be affected by sequencing depth. Incomplete sequencing was indicated by rarefaction of sorted-subset datasets, despite the large sequencing depth.

The CDR3 measures 14 amino acids from cysteine to phenylalanine. The only DNA kept is the CDR3, 42 bases in frame from the first base. The germline V gene gives CDR1 as LGHNA and CDR2 as YSLEER. V drops 0 bases and J drops 4 bases, leaving 10 bases in between. TCR CDR3 regions were amplified from genomic DNA by multiplex PCR using the deep immunoSEQ assay. For each cell subset, the extracted genomic DNA was distributed evenly across all wells of several immunoSEQ 96-well plates, and each plate served as one replicate. For sorted subsets, each replicate PCR was loaded with approximately 0.2 ug genomic DNA, equivalent to some 31,000 T cell genomes. The purified libraries were quantified using a Qubit 3.0 fluorometer, sized with a Bioanalyzer 2100, and then quantified again using the KAPA Library Quantification kit. A separate single-read 150-cycle Illumina NextSeq 550 flow cell was used to sequence each immunoSEQ 96-well plate. The study's processing was this. Because the immunoSEQ output held only junctional sequences and lacked quality scores, the filtering could not match the filtering applied to full-length reads. Sequences were annotated with PyIR, a Python wrapper for IgBLAST v1.9, and V/J genes and CDR3 were assigned using IMGT germline references. Reads were removed for weak V/J assignments (E-value above 1e-6), missing CDR3, stop codons, out-of-frame junctions, or ambiguous translated residues. A V3J clonotype was defined by an identical inferred V gene, J gene, and CDR3 amino acid sequence. Percentage overlap between repertoires was calculated by dividing the number of shared unique clonotypes by the size of the smaller repertoire. RTK rarefaction, the Chao1 estimator, and Recon v2.1 estimates of unobserved clonotypes were used to assess repertoire richness. Generation probabilities were computed with OLGA for all TCRbeta clonotypes obtained by the gDNA method from a handful of donors. TCRdb retrieved this table from immuneACCESS and kept in-frame rearrangements only. Not all clones are present; in checked studies, unresolved V genes account for under half, and no reason is known for the remainder. The V and J calls and clone size come from that table; D and trimming were worked out from the DNA. In all, the sample holds around 2.3 million clones, and 90% to 97% of those were seen once. The ten largest clones capture 0.1% to 0.15% of the sample.

The source material was naive CD4+ T cells sorted from blood. The cell subset or site label, as the study defines it: CD45RA+ positively selected. The sequence is built from TRBV4-3 and TRBJ2-7; the D segment could be TRBD1, given 6 matching bases. The receptor comes from a man younger than 35 in good health. The CDR3 here reads CASSQEVGQYEQYF. Here is the DNA: TGCGCCAGCAGCCAAGAGGTAGGACAGTACGAGCAGTACTTC.